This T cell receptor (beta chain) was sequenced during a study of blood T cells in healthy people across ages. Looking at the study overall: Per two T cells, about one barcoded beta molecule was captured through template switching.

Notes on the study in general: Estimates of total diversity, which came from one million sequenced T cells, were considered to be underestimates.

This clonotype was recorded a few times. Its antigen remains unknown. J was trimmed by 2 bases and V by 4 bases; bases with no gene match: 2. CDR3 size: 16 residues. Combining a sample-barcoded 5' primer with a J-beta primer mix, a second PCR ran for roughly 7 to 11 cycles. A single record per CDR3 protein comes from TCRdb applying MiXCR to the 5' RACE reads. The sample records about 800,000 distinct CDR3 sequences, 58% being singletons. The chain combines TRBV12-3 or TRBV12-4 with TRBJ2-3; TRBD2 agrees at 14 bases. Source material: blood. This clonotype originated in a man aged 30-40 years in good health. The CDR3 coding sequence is TGTGCCAGCAGTTCGACTAGCGGGGGGGCCACAGATACGCAGTATTTT. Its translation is CASSSTSGGATDTQYF.